Listed here is a single TCR beta chain. These data come from a study of blood T cell repertoires in COVID-19. Study at large: The origin of the acute and convalescent COVID-19 samples was the United States, Italy and Spain. The cDNA or gDNA used as material had been derived from T cells, B-cell-depleted T cells, or PBMCs.

V was cut by 5 bases and J by 5 bases, with 12 bases left in between. The length of the CDR3 is 13 residues. Original analysis: Scientists estimated how many nucleated cells there were by amplifying reference gene primers. The method was immunoSEQ multiplex PCR; TCRdb's version includes in-frame clones alone and lacks a portion of them. The V and J calls and clone size are taken from that table; D and trimming were inferred from the DNA. The sample has over 90,000 clones, roughly 86% seen once. This TCR came from a man aged 50-60 years with active or convalescent COVID-19. Sequencing was done on a sample of peripheral blood. The rearrangement links TRBV12-3 or TRBV12-4 to TRBJ2-5, with a possible D match to TRBD1 (5 bases). Here the CDR3 reads CASSRGSGETQYF. CDR3 DNA: TGTGCCAGCAGTCGCGGATCAGGGGAGACCCAGTACTTC.